This entry features one T cell receptor (beta chain) sequence. Only in-frame clones appear in the TCRdb table, and some are missing; sequencing was by immunoSEQ multiplex PCR. In the table there are some 150,000 clones, about 85% of which are singletons. This record comes from a study of blood T cell repertoires in COVID-19. Germline CDR1 is SGHTA and CDR2 is FQGNSA. The CDR3 loop spans 13 amino acids. The V end was cut by 6 bases, the J end by 0 bases, with 7 bases between. The sequence was obtained from a woman aged 55 to 70 with active or convalescent COVID-19. The sequenced sample consisted of peripheral blood. The rearrangement uses TRBV7-2 and TRBJ2-3; possibly TRBD2 for D (5 bases). As DNA, the CDR3 is TGTGCCAGCAGACCGGGGAGCACAGATACGCAGTATTTT. Amino acid sequence: CASRPGSTDTQYF.